The 23 T cell receptor beta chains below come from one sample, sequenced in a study of blood T cell repertoires in COVID-19. Profiling relied on immunoSEQ multiplex PCR, and the TCRdb table lists in-frame clones only, not all of them. In the table there are 150,000 or so clones, more than 85% of which are singletons. The specimen sequenced was peripheral blood. These receptors all stem from a man between 60 and 75 years old with COVID-19, enrolled during active disease.

The chain is built from TRBV7-8 and TRBJ2-7; perhaps TRBD1 as D (6 bases). Germline V gene data show CDR1 as SGHVS and CDR2 as FQNEAQ. The CDR3 is 11 residues long. V lost 5 bases, J lost 7 bases, and 9 bases lay in between. The CDR3 sequence: CASSPTGEQYF. CDR3 bases: TGTGCCAGCAGCCCCACAGGGGAGCAGTACTTC.

V and J are TRBV7-2 and TRBJ1-6; D not resolved. The CDR3 covers 14 residues. V was cut by 2 bases and J by 9 bases, with 11 bases left in between. From germline, CDR1 is SGHTA and CDR2 FQGNSA. CDR3 DNA sequence: TGTGCCAGCAGCTTATTCCAGGTTCTTTCACCCCTCCACTTT. Amino acid sequence: CASSLFQVLSPLHF.

The rearrangement uses TRBV6-5 and TRBJ1-4; 9 positions match TRBD1. The germline V gene encodes CDR1 MNHEY and CDR2 SVGAGI. With 6 bases clipped from V and 2 bases from J, the junction kept 4 bases outside the gene matches. The CDR3 runs to 15 residues. DNA for the CDR3: TGTGCCAGCAGCGACAGGGGGGATACTAATGAAAAACTGTTTTTT. Its protein product is CASSDRGDTNEKLFF.

The chain recombines TRBV18 with TRBJ2-6, with 9 positions matching TRBD1. The CDR3 runs 18 residues. CDR1 is KGHSH and CDR2 is LQKENI in the germline V gene. V lost 3 bases and J lost 0; bases outside the gene matches: 6. In DNA, the CDR3 is TGTGCCAGCTCACCCACCCGGACAGGGGACTCTGGGGCCAACGTCCTGACTTTC. It codes for CASSPTRTGDSGANVLTF.

This clone was found once. CDR3 amino acids: CASSYSGAFQPQHF. In DNA form, the CDR3 reads TGTGCCAGCAGTTACTCGGGGGCTTTCCAGCCCCAGCATTTT. This rearrangement joins TRBV6-2 or TRBV6-3 to TRBJ1-5; possible D gene TRBD1, 6 bases. CDR1 is MNHEY and CDR2 is SVGEGT in the germline V gene. The CDR3 is 14 residues long. Trimming cost V 0 bases and J 7 bases, with 10 bases left between them.

The chain has TRBV21-1 and TRBJ1-2. TRBV21-1 is a recognized pseudogene. The CDR3 sequence is 14 residues long. Here the CDR3 reads CASSLREGSYGYTF. DNA of the CDR3: TGTGCCAGCAGCCTACGGGAGGGTAGCTATGGCTACACCTTC.

Only one count was recorded for this clone. This chain links TRBV25-1 with TRBJ2-1; possibly TRBD1 for D (5 bases). Germline CDR1 reads MGHDK; CDR2 reads SYGVNS. With 4 bases removed from V and 8 bases from J, the gap between germline ends came to 9 bases. The CDR3 totals 12 residues. The CDR3 sequence: CASSVLGDEQFF. CDR3 bases: TGTGCCAGCAGTGTGTTAGGGGATGAGCAGTTCTTC.

The V and J genes are TRBV5-5 and TRBJ2-2; TRBD1 agrees at 9 bases. V trimming: 0 bases; J trimming: 6 bases; junction bases outside the gene matches: 6. The CDR3 consists of 16 residues. The germline V gene has CDR1 SGHKS and CDR2 YYEKEE (reference sequence). The CDR3 is CASSLDGTGSSGELFF. The CDR3 DNA reads TGTGCCAGCAGCTTGGACGGGACAGGGTCCTCCGGGGAGCTGTTTTTT.

V gene TRBV9 combines with J gene TRBJ1-6, with TRBD1 matching over 8 bases. Looked up from germline, CDR1 is SGDLS and CDR2 is YYNGEE. The CDR3 loop spans 17 amino acids. Trimming cost V 2 bases and J 1 base; bases outside gene matches: 5. The CDR3 is CASSVTGVRSYNSPLHF. The CDR3 bases are TGTGCCAGCAGCGTGACAGGGGTTAGATCCTATAATTCACCCCTCCACTTT.

The J gene is TRBJ1-2, the V gene TRBV28; D is possibly TRBD1 (5 bases). The germline V gene has CDR1 MDHEN and CDR2 SYDVKM. There are 15 residues in the CDR3. V was pared by 2 bases and J by 4 bases, with 14 bases between. Here the CDR3 reads CASSLLGRGVYGYTF. In nucleotides, the CDR3 is TGTGCCAGCAGTTTACTGGGGCGGGGAGTCTATGGCTACACCTTC.

Comment on this clone: The identical CDR3 is also encoded by other nucleotide sequences in the sample. The chain joins TRBV5-6 to TRBJ2-5; 9 bases agree with TRBD2. Germline V lookup: CDR1 SGHDT, CDR2 YYEEEE. The CDR3 has 16 amino acids. With 1 base clipped from V and 2 bases from J, the junction kept 6 bases outside the gene matches. This CDR3 reads CASSLSLAGLQETQYF. Written as DNA, the CDR3 is TGTGCCAGCAGCTTGTCGCTAGCGGGGTTACAAGAGACCCAGTACTTC.

The genes are TRBV13 and TRBJ2-5, with D unclear. The CDR3 has 13 residues. Germline V lookup: CDR1 PRHDT, CDR2 FYEKMQ (reference sequence). With 5 bases removed from V and 4 bases from J, the gap between germline ends came to 11 bases. The CDR3 region is CASSPDLGETQYF. In DNA form, the CDR3 reads TGTGCCAGCAGCCCCGACCTAGGAGAGACCCAGTACTTC.

The V gene is TRBV6-5, the J gene TRBJ1-1; 8 bases match TRBD1. CDR1 and CDR2 from the germline V gene are MNHEY and SVGAGI. V shed 6 bases, J shed 6 bases, and the junction held 3 bases outside the gene matches. The CDR3 has 12 amino acids. The CDR3: CASRDRVAEAFF. DNA of the CDR3: TGTGCCAGCAGGGACAGGGTAGCTGAAGCTTTCTTT.

This clone was counted between two and nine times. The V gene is TRBV29-1, the J gene TRBJ1-5, with TRBD1 as a possible D gene (6 bases). The CDR3 is 13 residues long. V lost 6 bases to trimming and J lost 2 bases, with 11 bases between them. From germline, CDR1 is SQVTM and CDR2 ANQGSEA. The CDR3, as DNA: TGCAGCGTCTTCCCAGGGGGCAATCAGCCCCAGCATTTT. Protein product: CSVFPGGNQPQHF.

The CDR3 coding sequence is TGTGCCAGCAGTTCGGCGGGGAGGACTGAAGCTTTCTTT. Protein product: CASSSAGRTEAFF. This chain links TRBV12-3 or TRBV12-4 with TRBJ1-1, with D uncertain. The V gene lost 4 bases and the J gene lost 5 bases, with 11 bases spanning the gap. The CDR3 extends over 13 amino acids.

The chain carries TRBV30 and TRBJ2-7; TRBD2 aligns across 7 bases. V dropped 8 bases and J dropped 5; count of bases not matched to a gene: 6. Germline CDR1 is GTSNPN and CDR2 is SVGIG (reference sequence). This CDR3 is built from 11 residues. CDR3 region: CARTAGDEQYF. As DNA, the CDR3 is TGTGCCCGTACGGCGGGAGACGAGCAGTACTTC.

The chain carries TRBV29-1 and TRBJ2-7; D might be TRBD1 (5 bases). This CDR3 contains 13 residues. The germline CDR1 and CDR2 sequences are SQVTM and ANQGSEA. With 1 base removed from V and 3 bases from J, the gap between germline ends came to 10 bases. The CDR3 DNA reads as TGCAGCGTTGAAGGGGGCCAGAGCTACGAGCAGTACTTC. Translated, it gives CSVEGGQSYEQYF.

V usage is TRBV6-5 and J usage is TRBJ1-2; TRBD1 matches at 9 bases. Germline values: CDR1 MNHEY, CDR2 SVGAGI. V lost 6 bases, J lost 3 bases, and 5 bases stayed unmatched. This CDR3 contains 14 residues. CDR3 coding DNA: TGTGCCAGCAGGGGGACAGGGTTGTACTATGGCTACACCTTC. Encoded protein: CASRGTGLYYGYTF.

The V and J genes are TRBV10-1 and TRBJ1-1; 9 bases agree with TRBD1. With V trimmed by 0 bases and J by 3 bases, 11 bases remained unmatched. The CDR3 sequence is 18 residues long. Germline V gives CDR1 WNHNN, CDR2 SYGVQD (reference sequence). The CDR3 reads CASSESPDRGKKDTEAFF. The CDR3 nucleotides are TGCGCCAGCAGTGAGTCACCTGACAGGGGGAAAAAGGACACTGAAGCTTTCTTT.

V usage is TRBV28 and J usage is TRBJ1-1; 7 bases agree with TRBD1. V trimming: 5 bases; J trimming: 1 base; junction bases outside the gene matches: 10. The CDR3 runs to 16 residues. Germline assignment: CDR1 MDHEN and CDR2 SYDVKM. The CDR3 region has the DNA TGTGCCAGCAGTCACCCCTGGGGACAGAAGAACACTGAAGCTTTCTTT. Encoded protein: CASSHPWGQKNTEAFF.

This rearrangement joins TRBV11-2 to TRBJ2-7, with D uncertain. Trimming left V 5 bases short and J 3 bases short, with 5 bases between. CDR1 SGHAT and CDR2 FQNNGV come from the germline V gene. The length of the CDR3 is 11 residues. In DNA form, the CDR3 reads TGTGCCAGCAGCAAACACTACGAGCAGTACTTC. It translates to CASSKHYEQYF. The full variable domain, rest sourced from reference TRBV11-2 and TRBJ2-7, is EAGVAQSPRYKIIEKRQSVAFWCNPISGHATLYWYQQILGQGPKLLIQFQNNGVVDDSQLPKDRFSAERLKGVDSTLKIQPAKLEDSAVYLCASSKHYEQYFGPGTRLTVT.

The rearrangement joins TRBV18 to TRBJ1-2, with D unclear. Germline lookup yields CDR1 KGHSH and CDR2 LQKENI. Trimming pared 3 bases from V and 3 bases from J, leaving 14 bases between. CDR3 length equals 15 residues. Here the CDR3 DNA reads TGTGCCAGCTCACCCCCCGAGGGTCCATACTATGGCTACACCTTC. Protein sequence: CASSPPEGPYYGYTF. Looking up the rest from reference TRBV18 and TRBJ1-2 gives the full variable domain: NAGVMQNPRHLVRRRGQEARLRCSPMKGHSHVYWYRQLPEEGLKFMVYLQKENIIDESGMPKERFSAEFPKEGPSILRIQQVVRGDSAAYFCASSPPEGPYYGYTFGSGTRLTVV.

The chain recombines TRBV5-1 with TRBJ2-3, with 11 bases that match TRBD2. The V gene's germline CDR1 is SGHRS and CDR2 YFSETQ. The trim removed 3 bases at V and 3 bases at J, leaving 6 bases unmatched. The CDR3 sequence is 16 residues long. CDR3 amino acids: CASSSGTSGYTDTQYF. DNA for the CDR3: TGCGCCAGCAGCTCCGGGACTAGCGGCTATACAGATACGCAGTATTTT.